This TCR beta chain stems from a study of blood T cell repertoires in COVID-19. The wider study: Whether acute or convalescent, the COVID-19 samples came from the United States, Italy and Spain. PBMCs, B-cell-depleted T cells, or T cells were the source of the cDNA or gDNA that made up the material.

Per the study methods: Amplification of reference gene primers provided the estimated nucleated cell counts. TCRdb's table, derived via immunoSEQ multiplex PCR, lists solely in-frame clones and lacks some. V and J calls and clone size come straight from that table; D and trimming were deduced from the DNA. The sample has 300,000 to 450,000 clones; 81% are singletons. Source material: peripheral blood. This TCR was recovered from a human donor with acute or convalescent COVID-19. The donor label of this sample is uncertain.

The CDR3 DNA sequence: TGTGCCTGGAGTAACAGAGGCGGGCTCTATGGCTACACCTTC. It is translated as CAWSNRGGLYGYTF. The chain has TRBV30 and TRBJ1-2, with D unclear. This CDR3 is 14 amino acids long. The germline gives CDR1 GTSNPN, CDR2 SVGIG (reference sequence). V was cut by 2 bases and J by 4 bases, with 14 bases left in between.